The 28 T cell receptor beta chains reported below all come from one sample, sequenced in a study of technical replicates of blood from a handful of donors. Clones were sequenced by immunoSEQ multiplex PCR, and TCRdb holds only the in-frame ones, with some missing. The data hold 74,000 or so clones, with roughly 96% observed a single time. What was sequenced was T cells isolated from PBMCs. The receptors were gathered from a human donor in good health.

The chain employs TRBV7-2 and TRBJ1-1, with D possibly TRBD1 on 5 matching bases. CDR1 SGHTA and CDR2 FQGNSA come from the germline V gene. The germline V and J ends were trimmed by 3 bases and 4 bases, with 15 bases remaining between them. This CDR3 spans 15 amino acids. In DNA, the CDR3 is TGTGCCAGCAGCTTTCGGCGGACACTTCCCACTGAAGCTTTCTTT. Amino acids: CASSFRRTLPTEAFF.

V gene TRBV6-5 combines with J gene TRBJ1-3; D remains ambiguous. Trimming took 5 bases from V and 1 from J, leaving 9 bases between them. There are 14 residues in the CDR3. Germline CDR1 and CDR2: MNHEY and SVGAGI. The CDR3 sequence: CASSPAGSGNTIYF. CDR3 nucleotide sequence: TGTGCCAGCAGTCCCGCCGGTTCTGGAAACACCATATATTTT.

Here the CDR3 reads CASSPPGQGYYGYTF. Written as DNA, the CDR3 is TGTGCCAGCAGCCCCCCCGGACAGGGGTACTATGGCTACACCTTC. The gene calls are TRBV11-2 and TRBJ1-2, with 9 bases that match TRBD1. This CDR3 contains 15 residues. V shed 5 bases and J 3 bases; nucleotides not matched to a gene: 7. Germline-derived CDR1 and CDR2 are SGHAT and FQNNGV.

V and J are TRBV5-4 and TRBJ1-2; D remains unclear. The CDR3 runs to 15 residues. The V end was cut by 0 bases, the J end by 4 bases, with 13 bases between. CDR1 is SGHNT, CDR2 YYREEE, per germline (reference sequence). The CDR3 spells CASSLGRQASYGYTF. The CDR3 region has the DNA TGTGCCAGCAGCTTGGGAAGGCAGGCCTCCTATGGCTACACCTTC.

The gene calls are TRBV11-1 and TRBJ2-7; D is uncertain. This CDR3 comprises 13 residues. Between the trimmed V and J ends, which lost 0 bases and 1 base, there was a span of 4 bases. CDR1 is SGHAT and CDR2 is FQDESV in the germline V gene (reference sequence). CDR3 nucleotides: TGTGCCAGCAGCTTAGCGCTATCCTACGAGCAGTACTTC. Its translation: CASSLALSYEQYF.

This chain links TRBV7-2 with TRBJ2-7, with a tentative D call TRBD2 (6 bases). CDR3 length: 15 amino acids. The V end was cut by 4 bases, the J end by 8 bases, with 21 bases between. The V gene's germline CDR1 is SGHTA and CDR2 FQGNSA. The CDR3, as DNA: TGTGCCAGCAGCTCACGTCGGAGACTAGGCGGGCAGCAGTACTTC. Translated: CASSSRRRLGGQQYF. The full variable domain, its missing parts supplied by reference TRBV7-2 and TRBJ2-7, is GAGVSQSPSNKVTEKGKDVELRCDPISGHTALYWYRQSLGQGLEFLIYFQGNSAPDKSGLPSDRFSAERTGGSVSTLTIQRTQQEDSAVYLCASSSRRRLGGQQYFGPGTRLTVT.

CDR3 protein: CAINTGGSGTGELFF. The CDR3 nucleotides read TGTGCCATCAATACAGGGGGCAGTGGGACCGGGGAGCTGTTTTTT. This rearrangement joins TRBV10-3 to TRBJ2-2; the match to TRBD1 covers 9 bases. The CDR3 length is 15 residues. V lost 7 bases and J lost 5; bases outside the gene matches: 8. Germline values: CDR1 ENHRY, CDR2 SYGVKD.

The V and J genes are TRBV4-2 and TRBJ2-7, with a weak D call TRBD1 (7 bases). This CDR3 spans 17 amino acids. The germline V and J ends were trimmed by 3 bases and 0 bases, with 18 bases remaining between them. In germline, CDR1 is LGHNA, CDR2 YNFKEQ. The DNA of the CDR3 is TGTGCCAGCAGCCAGTATGCGGGACAGTTTAGCTCCTACGAGCAGTACTTC. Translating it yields CASSQYAGQFSSYEQYF.

The CDR3, as DNA: TGTGCCAGCAGCTTGGATGGGACAGGATACAATGAGCAGTTCTTC. The encoded protein is CASSLDGTGYNEQFF. The chain combines TRBV5-5 with TRBJ2-1; 8 bases agree with TRBD1. V gave up 0 bases and J gave up 4 bases; unmatched junction bases: 3. The CDR3 spans 15 residues. CDR1 is SGHKS and CDR2 is YYEKEE in the germline V gene (reference sequence).

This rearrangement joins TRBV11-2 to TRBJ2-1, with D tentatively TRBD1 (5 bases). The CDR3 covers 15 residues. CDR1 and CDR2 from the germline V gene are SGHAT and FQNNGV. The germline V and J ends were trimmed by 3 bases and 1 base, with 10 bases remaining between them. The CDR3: CASSFIQGSYNEQFF. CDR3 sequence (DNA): TGTGCCAGCAGCTTCATCCAGGGTTCCTACAATGAGCAGTTCTTC.

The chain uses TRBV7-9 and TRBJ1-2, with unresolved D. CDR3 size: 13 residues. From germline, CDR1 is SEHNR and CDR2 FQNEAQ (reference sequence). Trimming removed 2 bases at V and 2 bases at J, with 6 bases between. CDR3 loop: CASSLRGNYGYTF. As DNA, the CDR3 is TGTGCCAGCAGCTTAAGAGGAAACTATGGCTACACCTTC.

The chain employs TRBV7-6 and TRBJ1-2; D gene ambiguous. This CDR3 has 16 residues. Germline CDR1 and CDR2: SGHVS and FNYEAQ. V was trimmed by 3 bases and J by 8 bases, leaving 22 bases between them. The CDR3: CASSLEERALGSGYTF. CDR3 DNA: TGTGCCAGCAGCTTGGAGGAAAGGGCCCTAGGATCCGGCTACACCTTC.

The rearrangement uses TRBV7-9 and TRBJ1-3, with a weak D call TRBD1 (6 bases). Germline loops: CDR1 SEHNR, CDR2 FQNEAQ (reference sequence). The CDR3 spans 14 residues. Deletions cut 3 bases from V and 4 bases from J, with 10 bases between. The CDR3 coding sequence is TGTGCCAGCAGCTTCGACAGGTGGGGAAACACCATATATTTT. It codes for CASSFDRWGNTIYF.

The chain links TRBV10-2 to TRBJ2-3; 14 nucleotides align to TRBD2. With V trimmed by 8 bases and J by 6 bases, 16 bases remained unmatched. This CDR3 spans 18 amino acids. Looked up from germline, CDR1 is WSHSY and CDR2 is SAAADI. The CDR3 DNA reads TGCGCCAGCGGGACTAGCGGGGGTTCTAGAGCCTTTTCGGATACGCAGTATTTT. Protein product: CASGTSGGSRAFSDTQYF.

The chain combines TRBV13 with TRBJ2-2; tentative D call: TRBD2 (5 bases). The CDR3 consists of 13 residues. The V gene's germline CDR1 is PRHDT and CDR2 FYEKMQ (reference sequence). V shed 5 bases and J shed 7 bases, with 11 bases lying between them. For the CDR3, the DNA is TGTGCCAGCAGCGCCCGAGAGGGCGGGGAGCTGTTTTTT. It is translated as CASSAREGGELFF.

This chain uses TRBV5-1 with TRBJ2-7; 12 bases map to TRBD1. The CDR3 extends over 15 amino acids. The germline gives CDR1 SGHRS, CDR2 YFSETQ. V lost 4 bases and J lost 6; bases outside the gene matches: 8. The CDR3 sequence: CASSGGQGAVFEQYF. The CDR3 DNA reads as TGCGCCAGCAGCGGGGGACAGGGGGCAGTTTTCGAGCAGTACTTC. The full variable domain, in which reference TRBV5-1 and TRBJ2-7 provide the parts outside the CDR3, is KAGVTQTPRYLIKTRGQQVTLSCSPISGHRSVSWYQQTPGQGLQFLFEYFSETQRNKGNFPGRFSGRQFSNSRSEMNVSTLELGDSALYLCASSGGQGAVFEQYFGPGTRLTVT.

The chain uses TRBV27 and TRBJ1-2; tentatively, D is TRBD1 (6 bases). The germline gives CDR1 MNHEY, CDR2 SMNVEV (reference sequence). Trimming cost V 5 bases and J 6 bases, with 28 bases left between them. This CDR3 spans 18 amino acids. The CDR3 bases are TGTGCCAGCAGTACCTCTCATGGGGGGGGGCAGGGAGGCCATGGCTACACCTTC. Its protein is CASSTSHGGGQGGHGYTF.

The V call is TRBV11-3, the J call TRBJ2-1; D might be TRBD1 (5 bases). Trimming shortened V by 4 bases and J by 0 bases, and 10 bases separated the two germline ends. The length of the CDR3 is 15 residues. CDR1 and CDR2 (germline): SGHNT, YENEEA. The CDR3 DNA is TGTGCCAGCAGCTCCGACAGAAGCTCCTACAATGAGCAGTTCTTC. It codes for CASSSDRSSYNEQFF.

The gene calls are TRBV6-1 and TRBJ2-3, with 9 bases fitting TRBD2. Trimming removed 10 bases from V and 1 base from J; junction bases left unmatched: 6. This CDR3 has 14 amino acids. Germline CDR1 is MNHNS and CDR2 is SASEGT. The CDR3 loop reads CATCQRGGTDTQYF. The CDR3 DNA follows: TGTGCCACGTGCCAGCGGGGGGGCACAGATACGCAGTATTTT.

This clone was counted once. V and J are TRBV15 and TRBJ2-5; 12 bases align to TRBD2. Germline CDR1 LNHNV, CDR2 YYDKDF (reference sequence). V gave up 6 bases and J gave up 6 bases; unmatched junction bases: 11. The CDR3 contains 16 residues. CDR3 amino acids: CATRIGLAGGPKTQYF. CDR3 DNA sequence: TGTGCCACCAGGATTGGCCTAGCGGGGGGGCCAAAGACCCAGTACTTC.

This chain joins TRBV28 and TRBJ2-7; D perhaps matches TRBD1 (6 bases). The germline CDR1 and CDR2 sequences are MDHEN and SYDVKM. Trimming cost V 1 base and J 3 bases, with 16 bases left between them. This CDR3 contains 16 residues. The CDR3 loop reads CASSLYATGRNYEQYF. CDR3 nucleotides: TGTGCCAGCAGTTTATATGCTACAGGGAGAAACTACGAGCAGTACTTC.

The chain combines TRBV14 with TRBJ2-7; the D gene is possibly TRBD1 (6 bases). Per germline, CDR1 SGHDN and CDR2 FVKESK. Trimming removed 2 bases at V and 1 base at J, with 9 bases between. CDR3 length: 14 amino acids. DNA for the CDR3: TGTGCCAGCAGCCAACGTAGGGGGTCCTACGAGCAGTACTTC. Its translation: CASSQRRGSYEQYF.

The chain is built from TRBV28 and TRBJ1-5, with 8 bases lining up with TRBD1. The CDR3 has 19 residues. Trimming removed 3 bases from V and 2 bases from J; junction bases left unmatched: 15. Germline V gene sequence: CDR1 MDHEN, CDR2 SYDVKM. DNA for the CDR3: TGTGCCAGCAGTTTTACAGGGGGTTCCCATATTCGGGGCAATCAGCCCCAGCATTTT. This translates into CASSFTGGSHIRGNQPQHF.

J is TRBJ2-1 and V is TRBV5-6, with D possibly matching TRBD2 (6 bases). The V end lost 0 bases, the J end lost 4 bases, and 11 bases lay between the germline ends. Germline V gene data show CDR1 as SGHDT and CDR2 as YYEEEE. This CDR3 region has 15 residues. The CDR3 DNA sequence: TGTGCCAGCAGCTTGGTGGGACTCTTATACAATGAGCAGTTCTTC. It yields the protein CASSLVGLLYNEQFF.

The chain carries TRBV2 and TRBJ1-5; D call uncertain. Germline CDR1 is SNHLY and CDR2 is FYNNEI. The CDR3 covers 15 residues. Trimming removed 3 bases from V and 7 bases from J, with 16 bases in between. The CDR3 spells CASSDETGMNQPQHF. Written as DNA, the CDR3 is TGTGCCAGCAGTGACGAAACGGGGATGAACCAGCCCCAGCATTTT.

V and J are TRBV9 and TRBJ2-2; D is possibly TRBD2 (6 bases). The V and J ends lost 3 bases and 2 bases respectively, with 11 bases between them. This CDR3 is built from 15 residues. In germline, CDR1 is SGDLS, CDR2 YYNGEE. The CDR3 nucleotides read TGTGCCAGCAGCGCTCTGGGGGGTAACACCGGGGAGCTGTTTTTT. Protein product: CASSALGGNTGELFF.

The CDR3 bases are TGTGCCAGCTCACCTCCATGGGGCGAAGAGACCCAGTACTTC. It encodes CASSPPWGEETQYF. The rearrangement uses TRBV18 and TRBJ2-5; perhaps TRBD1 as D (5 bases). Trimming took 3 bases from V and 3 from J, leaving 11 bases between them. Germline V gene sequence: CDR1 KGHSH, CDR2 LQKENI. CDR3 size: 14 residues.

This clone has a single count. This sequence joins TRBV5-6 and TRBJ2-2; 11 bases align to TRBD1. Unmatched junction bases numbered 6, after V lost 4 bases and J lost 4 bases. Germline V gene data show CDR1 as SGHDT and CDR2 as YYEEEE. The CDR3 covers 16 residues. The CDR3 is CASSARDRGATGELFF. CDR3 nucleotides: TGTGCCAGCAGCGCAAGGGACAGGGGGGCCACCGGGGAGCTGTTTTTT.